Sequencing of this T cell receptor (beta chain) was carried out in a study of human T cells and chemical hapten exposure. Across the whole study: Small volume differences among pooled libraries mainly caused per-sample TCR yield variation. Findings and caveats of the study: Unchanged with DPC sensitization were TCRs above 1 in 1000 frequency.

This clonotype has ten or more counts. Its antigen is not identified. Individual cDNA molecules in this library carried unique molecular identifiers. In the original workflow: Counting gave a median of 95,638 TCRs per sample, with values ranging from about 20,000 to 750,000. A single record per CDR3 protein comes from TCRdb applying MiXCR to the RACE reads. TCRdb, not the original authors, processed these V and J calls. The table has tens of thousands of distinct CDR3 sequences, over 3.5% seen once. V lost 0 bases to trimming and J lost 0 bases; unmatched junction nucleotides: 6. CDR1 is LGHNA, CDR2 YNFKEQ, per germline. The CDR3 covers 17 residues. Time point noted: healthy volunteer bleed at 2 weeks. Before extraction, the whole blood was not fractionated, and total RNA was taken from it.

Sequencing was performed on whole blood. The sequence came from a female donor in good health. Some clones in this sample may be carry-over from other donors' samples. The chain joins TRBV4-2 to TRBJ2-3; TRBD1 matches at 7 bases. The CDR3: CASSQDWAGGSTDTQYF. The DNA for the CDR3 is TGTGCCAGCAGCCAAGACTGGGCAGGGGGTAGCACAGATACGCAGTATTTT.